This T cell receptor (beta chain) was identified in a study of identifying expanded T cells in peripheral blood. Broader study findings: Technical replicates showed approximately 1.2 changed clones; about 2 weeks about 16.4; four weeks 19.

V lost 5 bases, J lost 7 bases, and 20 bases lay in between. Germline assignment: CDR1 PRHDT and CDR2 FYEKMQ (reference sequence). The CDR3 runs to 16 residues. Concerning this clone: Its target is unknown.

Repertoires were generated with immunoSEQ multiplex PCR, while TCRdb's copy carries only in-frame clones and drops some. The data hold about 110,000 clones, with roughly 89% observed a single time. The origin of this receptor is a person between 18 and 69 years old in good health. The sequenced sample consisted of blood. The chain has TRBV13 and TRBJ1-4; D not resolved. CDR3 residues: CASSQSPNSGSEKLFF. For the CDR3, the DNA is TGTGCCAGCAGCCAAAGCCCGAATTCTGGCAGTGAAAAACTGTTTTTT. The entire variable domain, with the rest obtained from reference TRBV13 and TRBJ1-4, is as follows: AAGVIQSPRHLIKEKRETATLKCYPIPRHDTVYWYQQGPGQDPQFLISFYEKMQSDKGSIPDRFSAQQFSDYHSELNMSSLELGDSALYFCASSQSPNSGSEKLFFGSGTQLSVL.